Shown below are 24 T cell receptor beta chains from a single sample sequenced in a study of CD4 T cells in relation to SARS-CoV-2 and coronaviruses. The repertoire was sequenced with immunoSEQ multiplex PCR; TCRdb's copy has only in-frame clones and lacks some. The sample lists some 45,000 clones; more than 65% were seen once. Antigens for these TCRs are unknown. Sequences were obtained from naive CD4+ T cells from PBMCs, cultured in vitro. Subset given: naive CD4+ T cells isolated by negative enrichment. These TCRs come from an adult with COVID-19.

The chain couples TRBV7-3 to TRBJ2-1, with D perhaps TRBD2 (5 bases). V lost 4 bases and J 6 bases, leaving 10 bases between the germline ends. From germline, CDR1 is SGHTA and CDR2 FQGTGA. This CDR3 contains 13 residues. The CDR3: CASSSGEGNEQFF. The CDR3 bases are TGTGCCAGCAGCTCCGGCGAGGGCAATGAGCAGTTCTTC.

This sequence joins TRBV11-2 and TRBJ1-1; 8 nucleotides match TRBD1. V lost 6 bases to trimming and J lost 6 bases; unmatched junction nucleotides: 9. The V gene's germline CDR1 is SGHAT and CDR2 FQNNGV. The CDR3 spans 14 residues. In DNA, the CDR3 is TGTGCCAGCAGTATTCAGGGGGCGGGGGCTGAAGCTTTCTTT. Its translation: CASSIQGAGAEAFF. The whole variable domain, remainder taken from reference TRBV11-2 and TRBJ1-1, is EAGVAQSPRYKIIEKRQSVAFWCNPISGHATLYWYQQILGQGPKLLIQFQNNGVVDDSQLPKDRFSAERLKGVDSTLKIQPAKLEDSAVYLCASSIQGAGAEAFFGQGTRLTVV.

The genes are TRBV9 and TRBJ2-1, with 8 bases matching TRBD2. J gave up 12 bases and V 3 bases, and 8 bases lay outside the gene matches. CDR3 size: 13 residues. Germline CDR1 is SGDLS and CDR2 is YYNGEE. The CDR3 nucleotides are TGTGCCAGCAGCGCCGTAGCGGGATTAAGGCAGTTCTTC. This gives the protein CASSAVAGLRQFF.

The chain couples TRBV7-8 to TRBJ2-3; TRBD2 matches 7 bases. Germline lookup yields CDR1 SGHVS and CDR2 FQNEAQ. V was clipped by 6 bases and J by 2 bases; unmatched bases: 11. The length of the CDR3 is 16 residues. In nucleotides, the CDR3 is TGTGCCAGCAGGCGCCGGAGACTAGCAAACACAGATACGCAGTATTTT. It translates to CASRRRRLANTDTQYF.

This chain links TRBV6-2 or TRBV6-3 with TRBJ1-1; maybe TRBD1 (6 bases). The germline V gene has CDR1 MNHEY and CDR2 SVGEGT. The CDR3 contains 14 residues. V lost 2 bases, J lost 4 bases, and 11 bases lay in between. The CDR3 DNA sequence: TGTGCCAGCAGTTACCGGGGAGGGGGCACTGAAGCTTTCTTT. The encoded protein is CASSYRGGGTEAFF.

This clone was counted once. The chain employs TRBV19 and TRBJ2-2; 9 nucleotides agree with TRBD2. Per the germline V gene, CDR1 is LNHDA and CDR2 is SQIVND (reference sequence). This CDR3 region has 17 residues. Trimming removed 5 bases from V and 6 bases from J; junction bases left unmatched: 13. CDR3 loop: CASSYLLSGSAAGELFF. CDR3 DNA: TGTGCCAGTAGTTACCTTCTTAGCGGGAGTGCGGCCGGGGAGCTGTTTTTT.

This clone appeared a few times. The rearrangement links TRBV6-5 to TRBJ1-1; TRBD1 matches at 8 bases. CDR1 is MNHEY and CDR2 is SVGAGI in the germline V gene. This CDR3 contains 12 residues. The trim removed 10 bases at V and 1 base at J, leaving 2 bases unmatched. CDR3 sequence: CATGTGNTEAFF. The CDR3 DNA follows: TGTGCCACCGGGACAGGGAACACTGAAGCTTTCTTT.

This clone appeared a single time. The rearrangement links TRBV11-2 to TRBJ2-1, with D perhaps assigned TRBD1 or TRBD2 (5 bases each). V gave up 1 base and J gave up 3 bases, with 13 bases separating them. Germline V gene lookup returns CDR1 SGHAT and CDR2 FQNNGV. The CDR3 sequence is 16 residues long. CDR3 nucleotides: TGTGCCAGCAGCTTAGCCGGGGCTAATAACTACAATGAGCAGTTCTTC. Encoded protein: CASSLAGANNYNEQFF.

The chain carries TRBV15 and TRBJ2-3; D call uncertain. V lost 3 bases and J lost 5, with 18 bases in between. The CDR3 sequence is 16 residues long. Germline V gene sequence: CDR1 LNHNV, CDR2 YYDKDF (reference sequence). The CDR3 DNA is TGTGCCACCAGCAGGGCGTCCGACTCACGGGTAGATACGCAGTATTTT. This codes for CATSRASDSRVDTQYF.

This clone was counted only a few times. The chain links TRBV25-1 to TRBJ2-3; 8 nucleotides align to TRBD2. The V segment lost 6 bases and the J segment 4 bases; nucleotides outside the gene matches: 6. In germline, CDR1 is MGHDK, CDR2 SYGVNS. The CDR3 is 14 residues long. This CDR3 is CASSQAGDPDTQYF. The CDR3, as DNA: TGTGCCAGCAGCCAAGCGGGAGACCCAGATACGCAGTATTTT.

This clone was picked up one time. This rearrangement joins TRBV7-9 to TRBJ2-3; D remains ambiguous. The CDR3 covers 14 residues. Trimming cost V 1 base and J 2 bases, with 7 bases left between them. Germline V gives CDR1 SEHNR, CDR2 FQNEAQ (reference sequence). The CDR3 here is CASSLVAATDTQYF. Written as DNA, the CDR3 is TGTGCCAGCAGCTTAGTGGCAGCCACAGATACGCAGTATTTT.

The CDR3 spells CASSPPGTEAFF. CDR3 nucleotide sequence: TGCGCCAGCAGTCCCCCGGGCACTGAAGCTTTCTTT. This chain joins TRBV10-2 and TRBJ1-1; no definite D call. The V gene lost 5 bases and the J gene lost 4 bases, with 8 bases spanning the gap. The CDR3 loop spans 12 amino acids. Germline-derived CDR1 and CDR2 are WSHSY and SAAADI.

This chain links TRBV11-2 with TRBJ2-3, with 7 bases identical to TRBD2. The CDR3 runs 14 residues. With V trimmed by 1 base and J by 3 bases, 1 base remained unmatched. The V gene's germline CDR1 is SGHAT and CDR2 FQNNGV. The DNA for the CDR3 is TGTGCCAGCAGCTTAGGGGGAGGGACAGATACGCAGTATTTT. It encodes CASSLGGGTDTQYF.

This rearrangement joins TRBV5-4 to TRBJ2-5; weak D call: TRBD1 (5 bases). Germline CDR1 is SGHNT and CDR2 is YYREEE (reference sequence). V was clipped by 0 bases and J by 4 bases, with 19 bases between them. The CDR3 is made up of 17 amino acids. In DNA form, the CDR3 reads TGTGCCAGCAGCTTGGAAGGTTGGGGCGGCCTAATAGAGACCCAGTACTTC. This translates into CASSLEGWGGLIETQYF.

The rearrangement joins TRBV6-1 to TRBJ1-4, with TRBD1 matching over 7 bases. The CDR3 consists of 17 residues. Germline lookup yields CDR1 MNHNS and CDR2 SASEGT. V shed 2 bases, J shed 11 bases, and the junction held 17 bases outside the gene matches. As DNA, the CDR3 is TGTGCCAGCAGTGAATCCTGGATGACAGGGCCAATCGTGAAACTGTTTTTT. Amino acids: CASSESWMTGPIVKLFF.

The chain recombines TRBV30 with TRBJ1-2, with D hard to call. The V end was cut by 0 bases, the J end by 7 bases, with 6 bases between. CDR3 length equals 11 residues. Germline V gene data show CDR1 as GTSNPN and CDR2 as SVGIG (reference sequence). In DNA form, the CDR3 reads TGTGCCTGGAGTGTACAGCTTGGCTACACCTTC. Encoded protein: CAWSVQLGYTF.

This CDR3 is CASSYLDLYNEQFF. The CDR3 nucleotides are TGTGCCAGTTCGTATCTGGACCTCTACAATGAGCAGTTCTTC. The V gene is TRBV28, the J gene TRBJ2-1; no firm D call. From germline, CDR1 is MDHEN and CDR2 SYDVKM. Between the trimmed V and J ends, which lost 9 bases and 3 bases, there was a span of 15 bases. This CDR3 is built from 14 residues.

The table lists this clone with a few counts. The J gene is TRBJ2-3, the V gene TRBV29-1; 7 nucleotides agree with TRBD1. This CDR3 spans 15 amino acids. Germline loops: CDR1 SQVTM, CDR2 ANQGSEA. V lost 6 bases to trimming and J lost 4 bases; unmatched junction nucleotides: 13. The CDR3 sequence is CSVAPWGRGSDTQYF. For the CDR3, the DNA is TGCAGCGTCGCCCCTTGGGGCAGGGGGTCAGATACGCAGTATTTT.

This chain's CDR3 is CASSRPPTDTQYF. CDR3 bases: TGTGCCAGCAGCAGGCCGCCCACAGATACGCAGTATTTT. The chain combines TRBV27 with TRBJ2-3; no clear D. This CDR3 comprises 13 residues. The V end was cut by 6 bases, the J end by 2 bases, with 9 bases between. From germline, CDR1 is MNHEY and CDR2 SMNVEV (reference sequence).

This rearrangement joins TRBV6-1 to TRBJ2-1; the D is unclear. The V and J ends lost 2 bases and 0 bases respectively, with 8 bases between them. CDR1 is MNHNS and CDR2 is SASEGT in the germline V gene. The CDR3 covers 15 residues. This CDR3 is CASSESWSSYNEQFF. CDR3 coding DNA: TGTGCCAGCAGTGAATCTTGGAGCTCCTACAATGAGCAGTTCTTC.

This clone appeared once. The chain joins TRBV7-8 to TRBJ2-1, with D perhaps TRBD1 (6 bases). This CDR3 spans 16 amino acids. V lost 5 bases and J lost 1, with 15 bases in between. Germline V gives CDR1 SGHVS, CDR2 FQNEAQ. CDR3 sequence: CASSTSDSLSYNEQFF. CDR3 in DNA: TGTGCCAGCAGCACATCGGACAGCCTGTCCTACAATGAGCAGTTCTTC.

The chain couples TRBV27 to TRBJ1-1, with TRBD1 matching 7 bases. The CDR3 extends over 13 amino acids. The J segment lost 1 base and the V segment lost 4 bases, leaving 0 bases of the junction unmatched. From germline, CDR1 is MNHEY and CDR2 SMNVEV (reference sequence). The CDR3 loop is CASSWTGNTEAFF. The CDR3, as DNA: TGTGCCAGCAGTTGGACAGGGAACACTGAAGCTTTCTTT.

The gene calls are TRBV7-9 and TRBJ2-7, with 8 bases aligning to TRBD2. In germline, CDR1 is SEHNR, CDR2 FQNEAQ (reference sequence). Trimming removed 5 bases from V and 1 base from J; junction bases left unmatched: 7. This CDR3 comprises 15 residues. This CDR3 reads CASSRELAVSYEQYF. DNA of the CDR3: TGTGCCAGCAGCCGTGAACTAGCGGTATCCTACGAGCAGTACTTC. The full variable domain, with the rest looked up from reference TRBV7-9 and TRBJ2-7, is DTGVSQNPRHKITKRGQNVTFRCDPISEHNRLYWYRQTLGQGPEFLTYFQNEAQLEKSRLLSDRFSAERPKGSFSTLEIQRTEQGDSAMYLCASSRELAVSYEQYFGPGTRLTVT.

This chain links TRBV30 with TRBJ2-7, with TRBD2 matching over 8 bases. The CDR3 spans 14 residues. In germline, CDR1 is GTSNPN, CDR2 SVGIG (reference sequence). The V segment lost 4 bases and the J segment 4 bases; nucleotides outside the gene matches: 9. DNA for the CDR3: TGTGCCTGGAACTTACAAGCGGGAGAATACGAGCAGTACTTC. It is translated as CAWNLQAGEYEQYF.